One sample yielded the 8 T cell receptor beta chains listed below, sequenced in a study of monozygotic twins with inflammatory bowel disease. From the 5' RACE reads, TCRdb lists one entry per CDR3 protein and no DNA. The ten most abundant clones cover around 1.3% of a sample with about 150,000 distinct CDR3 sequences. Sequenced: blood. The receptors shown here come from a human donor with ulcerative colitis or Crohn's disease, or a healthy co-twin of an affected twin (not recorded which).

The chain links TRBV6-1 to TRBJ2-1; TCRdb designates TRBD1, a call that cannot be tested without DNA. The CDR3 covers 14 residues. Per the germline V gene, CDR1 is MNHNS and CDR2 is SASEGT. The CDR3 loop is CASSGRQVDNEQFF.

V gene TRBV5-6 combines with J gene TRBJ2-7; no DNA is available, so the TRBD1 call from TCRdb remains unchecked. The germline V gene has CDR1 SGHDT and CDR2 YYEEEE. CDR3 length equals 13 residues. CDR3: CASSRDRGDEQYF.

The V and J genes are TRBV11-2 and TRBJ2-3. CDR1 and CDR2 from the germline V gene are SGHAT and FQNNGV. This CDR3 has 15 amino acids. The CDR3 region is CASSLVMAGVDTQYF.

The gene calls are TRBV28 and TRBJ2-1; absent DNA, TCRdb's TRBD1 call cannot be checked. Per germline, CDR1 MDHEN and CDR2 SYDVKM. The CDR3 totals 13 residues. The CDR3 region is CASSPAGGGEQFF.

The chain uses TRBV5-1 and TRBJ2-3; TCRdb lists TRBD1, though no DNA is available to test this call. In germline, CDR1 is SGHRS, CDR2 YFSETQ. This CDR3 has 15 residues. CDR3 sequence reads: CASSLGQGRTDTQYF. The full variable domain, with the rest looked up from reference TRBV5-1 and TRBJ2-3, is KAGVTQTPRYLIKTRGQQVTLSCSPISGHRSVSWYQQTPGQGLQFLFEYFSETQRNKGNFPGRFSGRQFSNSRSEMNVSTLELGDSALYLCASSLGQGRTDTQYFGPGTRLTVL.

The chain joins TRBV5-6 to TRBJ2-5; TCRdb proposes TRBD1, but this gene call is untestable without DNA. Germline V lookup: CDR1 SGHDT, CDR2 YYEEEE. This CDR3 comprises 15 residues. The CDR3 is CASSLISGGQETQYF. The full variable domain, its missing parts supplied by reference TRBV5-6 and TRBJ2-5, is DAGVTQSPTHLIKTRGQQVTLRCSPKSGHDTVSWYQQALGQGPQFIFQYYEEEERQRGNFPDRFSGHQFPNYSSELNVNALLLGDSALYLCASSLISGGQETQYFGPGTRLLVL.

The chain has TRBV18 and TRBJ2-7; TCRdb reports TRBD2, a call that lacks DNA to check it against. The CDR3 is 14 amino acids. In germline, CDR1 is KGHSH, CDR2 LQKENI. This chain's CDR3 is CASSPGLAGREQYF.

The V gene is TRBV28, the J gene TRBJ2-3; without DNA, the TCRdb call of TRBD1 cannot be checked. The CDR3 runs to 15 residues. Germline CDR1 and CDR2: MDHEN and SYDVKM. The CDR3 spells CASSPPGQTTDTQYF.